The rows below give T cell receptor beta chains drawn from one sample of a study of early stage breast cancer tumors. The protocol was immunoSEQ multiplex PCR, while the TCRdb copy is restricted to in-frame clones and leaves out a portion. This sample has about 6,500 clones, with around 66% found just once. Sequenced input: normal breast tissue next to the tumor. The origin of the receptors is a person aged 45 to 59 with breast cancer. The CDR3 runs from the conserved cysteine through the conserved F or W. Each record gives: V gene, clone size, D gene, J gene, CDR3 DNA, CDR3 protein. The D gene is left open where the match is weak. Only some rows state a clone size, as once, few, many or a class for expanded clones.

TRBV5-5	NA	NA	TRBJ2-1	TGTGCCAGCAGCTTGGAGCCCAGGGCGATTGGCTATGAGCAGTTCTTC	CASSLEPRAIGYEQFF
TRBV19	NA	TRBD2	TRBJ2-7	TGTGCCAGTAGCCTTGCGGGACTAGCCCCGGCCCCCTACGAGCAGTACTTC	CASSLAGLAPAPYEQYF
TRBV18	NA	TRBD1	TRBJ2-7	TGTGCCAGCTCACCGAATGGACAGGGGGGTTCCTACGAGCAGTACTTC	CASSPNGQGGSYEQYF
TRBV7-3	few	TRBD2	TRBJ2-7	TGTGCCAACCCTCCCGGGACTAGAGGTTACGAGCAGTACTTC	CANPPGTRGYEQYF
TRBV27	few	TRBD1	TRBJ1-1	TGTGCCAGCAGTTTAACAGGGGTGAACACTGAAGCTTTCTTT	CASSLTGVNTEAFF
TRBV5-6	NA	TRBD1	TRBJ1-1	TGTGCCAGCAGCCACAGGGGTACCCTGAACACTGAAGCTTTCTTT	CASSHRGTLNTEAFF
TRBV4-1	few	TRBD1	TRBJ2-7	TGCGCCAGCAGCTTTGGACAGGTAGGGCCCTACGAGCAGTACTTC	CASSFGQVGPYEQYF
TRBV7-9	few	NA	TRBJ2-3	TGTGCCAGCAGCTTAGAACTGGTCGGTCCAGAAACGCAGTATTTT	CASSLELVGPETQYF
TRBV7-9	NA	NA	TRBJ1-2	TGTGCCAGCAGCGCGGGACCCCAGGGTTATTGGTATGGCTACACCTTC	CASSAGPQGYWYGYTF
TRBV7-2	NA	NA	TRBJ1-2	TGTGCCAGCAGCTTAGTGAGGGGCGACTATGGCTACACCTTC	CASSLVRGDYGYTF
TRBV21-1	few	NA	TRBJ2-5	TGTGCCAGCAGCAAATCCCCCCCGGGTCGAGGGAATAAGGTCCAAGAGACCCAGTACTTC	CASSKSPPGRGNKVQETQYF
TRBV11-2	NA	NA	TRBJ2-1	TGCGCCAGCAGCCAAGGGGGAGGGGAGTTCTTC	CASSQGGGEFF
TRBV9	NA	TRBD2	TRBJ2-3	TGTGCCAGCAGCGTCAATGCGGGAGGGCCAGATACGCAGTATTTT	CASSVNAGGPDTQYF
TRBV7-2	NA	TRBD1	TRBJ1-2	TGTGCCAGCAGCTCACAAACTTACCTTCCGGGACAGGGGGAGTATGGCTACACCTTC	CASSSQTYLPGQGEYGYTF
TRBV15	NA	NA	TRBJ2-1	TGTGCCACCAATCCGGGGAGCCACAATGAGCAGTTCTTC	CATNPGSHNEQFF
TRBV5-8	NA	TRBD1	TRBJ1-5	TGTGCCAGCAGCTCCGGGACAGGGGGCCGTCAGCCCCAGCATTTT	CASSSGTGGRQPQHF
TRBV30	NA	TRBD1	TRBJ1-3	TGTGCCTGGGGGACAGCCAACTCTGGAAACACCATATATTTT	CAWGTANSGNTIYF
TRBV19	NA	NA	TRBJ1-2	TGTGCCAGTAGTCCTAAGGGGAACTATGGCTACACCTTC	CASSPKGNYGYTF
TRBV18	NA	TRBD1	TRBJ1-4	TGTGCCAGCTCACTTAGACAGGGACCAAATGAAAAACTGTTTTTT	CASSLRQGPNEKLFF
TRBV10-1	large	NA	TRBJ2-2	TGCGCCAGCAGCCTAGGTACCGGGGAGCTGTTTTTT	CASSLGTGELFF
TRBV7-3	NA	NA	TRBJ2-6	TGTGCCAGCAGCTTAACCCCTGGGGCCAACGTCCTGACTTTC	CASSLTPGANVLTF
TRBV2	few	NA	TRBJ1-2	TGTGCCAGCAGTCAGGGGAACTATGGCTACACCTTC	CASSQGNYGYTF
TRBV6-1	NA	TRBD1	TRBJ2-1	TGTGCCAGCAGTGACCCGGGACAGGGCTACAATGAGCAGTTCTTC	CASSDPGQGYNEQFF
TRBV18	NA	NA	TRBJ1-2	TGTGCCAGCTCACCAGCGGGCGATGGGGGCTACACCTTC	CASSPAGDGGYTF
TRBV7-9	NA	TRBD1	TRBJ2-7	TGTGCCAGCAGCTTATTAGACAGGGAAGAGCAGTACTTC	CASSLLDREEQYF
TRBV7-9	NA	NA	TRBJ2-3	TGTGCCAGCAGCTTAGCGGGAGGCGGATCAGATACGCAGTATTTT	CASSLAGGGSDTQYF
TRBV11-3	NA	NA	TRBJ1-2	TGTGCCAGCAGCTTAGCCGAGGGAGGGTACTATGGCTACACCTTC	CASSLAEGGYYGYTF
TRBV2	NA	NA	TRBJ1-5	TGTGCCAGCAGTGAGAAGGGGGGCACGAATCAGCCCCAGCATTTT	CASSEKGGTNQPQHF